The entry that follows covers one T cell receptor beta chain sequence. V dropped 5 bases and J dropped 2; count of bases not matched to a gene: 2. Germline values: CDR1 MDHEN, CDR2 SYDVKM. The CDR3 has 14 amino acids. This specimen belongs to a study of blood T cell repertoires in COVID-19. At the level of the study: Samples came from the United States, Italy and Spain, spanning acute and convalescent COVID-19.

Authors' methods: Amplification of reference gene primers provided the estimated nucleated cell counts. Clones were sequenced by immunoSEQ multiplex PCR, and TCRdb holds only the in-frame ones, with some missing. That table gives V, J and clone size, and the DNA gave D and trimming. The table records about 160,000 clones, about 92% of them present only once. Patients at the Seattle site were enrolled during active infection and followed longitudinally. Sequenced sample: peripheral blood. The chain links TRBV28 to TRBJ2-3; 9 bases line up with TRBD2. This clonotype was sampled from a woman aged 60 to 75 with COVID-19, enrolled during active disease. CDR3 bases: TGTGCCAGCAGTCTAGCGGGGACCACAGATACGCAGTATTTT. Translation gives CASSLAGTTDTQYF. The full variable domain, with the rest looked up from reference TRBV28 and TRBJ2-3, is DVKVTQSSRYLVKRTGEKVFLECVQDMDHENMFWYRQDPGLGLRLIYFSYDVKMKEKGDIPEGYSVSREKKERFSLILESASTNQTSMYLCASSLAGTTDTQYFGPGTRLTVL.